The next 11 T cell receptor beta chains were all read from a single sample in a study of regulatory T cells in long-lasting Graves disease. HTBI primers from iRepertoire and Arm-PCR of CDR3 regions yielded the TCR beta libraries. TCRdb redid the calling of the multiplex PCR reads with MiXCR, one entry per CDR3 protein. In the table there are approximately 350,000 distinct CDR3 sequences, approximately 15% of which are singletons. Time point specified: newly diagnosed GD, antithyroid drugs for less than 3 months. PBMC RNA was the source of the TCR library. These data were likewise used in another study, on T cells in Graves' hyperthyroidism and ophthalmopathy.

This sample comprised peripheral blood mononuclear cells (PBMCs), obtained at new diagnosis, from a patient treated with antithyroid drugs. The receptors stem from a man in his forties with Graves disease.

The chain employs TRBV4-2 and TRBJ2-3, with 9 bases aligning to TRBD1. The trim removed 1 base at V and 5 bases at J, leaving 4 bases unmatched. From germline, CDR1 is LGHNA and CDR2 YNFKEQ. This CDR3 is built from 15 residues. In nucleotides, the CDR3 is TGTGCCAGCAGCCAAGTGGGACAGGGAGGAGATACGCAGTATTTT. Translated, it gives CASSQVGQGGDTQYF.

This clonotype was found many times. The chain employs TRBV2 and TRBJ2-1, with TRBD2 identical over 10 bases. The CDR3 loop spans 14 amino acids. The V gene's germline CDR1 is SNHLY and CDR2 FYNNEI. With V trimmed by 9 bases and J by 15 bases, 17 bases remained unmatched. The CDR3 sequence is CASKSSGGPVVGFF. The CDR3 nucleotides read TGTGCCAGTAAATCTAGCGGGGGACCGGTGGTAGGGTTCTTC.

This clonotype was recorded many times. This chain connects TRBV12-3 or TRBV12-4 to TRBJ2-5; 9 bases line up with TRBD1. This CDR3 has 14 amino acids. J lost 1 base, V lost 6 bases, and 3 bases had no gene match. The CDR3 nucleotides are TGTGCCAGCAGCACGGGACAGGGCCAAGAGACCCAGTACTTC. This sequence encodes CASSTGQGQETQYF.

The J gene is TRBJ2-5, the V gene TRBV5-1; unclear D gene. This CDR3 comprises 14 residues. Trimming left V 1 base short and J 5 bases short, with 12 bases between. Per the germline V gene, CDR1 is SGHRS and CDR2 is YFSETQ. This chain's CDR3 is CASSLLGGGETQYF. CDR3 nucleotide sequence: TGCGCCAGCAGCTTGTTGGGTGGCGGCGAGACCCAGTACTTC.

The chain links TRBV11-2 to TRBJ2-7; no reliable D call. Germline loops: CDR1 SGHAT, CDR2 FQNNGV. Trimming stripped 1 base from V and 12 bases from J, with 13 bases between. This CDR3 region has 12 residues. CDR3 bases: TGTGCCAGCAGCTTAGCCTCTTCGGGTCTGTACTTC. Protein sequence: CASSLASSGLYF. The full variable domain, with the rest looked up from reference TRBV11-2 and TRBJ2-7, is EAGVAQSPRYKIIEKRQSVAFWCNPISGHATLYWYQQILGQGPKLLIQFQNNGVVDDSQLPKDRFSAERLKGVDSTLKIQPAKLEDSAVYLCASSLASSGLYFGPGTRLTVT.

This clonotype has a count of ten or more. This chain links TRBV7-2 with TRBJ2-7; D call uncertain. This CDR3 contains 14 residues. Per the germline V gene, CDR1 is SGHTA and CDR2 is FQGNSA. V shed 2 bases and J shed 7 bases, with 15 bases lying between them. CDR3 protein: CASSLYSAASEQYF. CDR3 bases: TGTGCCAGCAGCTTATACTCGGCGGCAAGTGAGCAGTACTTC.

J is TRBJ2-4 and V is TRBV20-1; tentatively, D is TRBD1 (6 bases). The CDR3 has 17 amino acids. Between the trimmed V and J ends, which lost 3 bases and 0 bases, there was a span of 18 bases. Germline V gene sequence: CDR1 DFQATT, CDR2 SNEGSKA (reference sequence). DNA of the CDR3: TGCAGTGCTAGGGCCACAACAGGGTATCTAGCCAAAAACATTCAGTACTTC. It is translated as CSARATTGYLAKNIQYF.

This clonotype occurred many times. CDR3 coding DNA: TGTGCCAGCGGCCTCAGGGGGCACAATGAGCAGTTCTTC. Amino acids: CASGLRGHNEQFF. The chain links TRBV13 to TRBJ2-1; the match to TRBD1 covers 8 bases. Trimming cost V 8 bases and J 5 bases; bases outside gene matches: 5. Germline V gene lookup returns CDR1 PRHDT and CDR2 FYEKMQ (reference sequence). The CDR3 spans 13 residues. The entire variable domain, with the rest obtained from reference TRBV13 and TRBJ2-1, is as follows: AAGVIQSPRHLIKEKRETATLKCYPIPRHDTVYWYQQGPGQDPQFLISFYEKMQSDKGSIPDRFSAQQFSDYHSELNMSSLELGDSALYFCASGLRGHNEQFFGPGTRLTVL.

This clonotype came up a few times. One end of the junction varies from germline; a read error may be responsible. The chain recombines TRBV5-1 with TRBJ2-7; TRBD1 aligns across 12 bases. Germline CDR1 is SGHRS and CDR2 is YFSETQ. The CDR3 length is 15 residues. Here the CDR3 reads CTSSSGTGGAGEQYF. The CDR3 nucleotides are TGCACCAGCAGCTCCGGGACAGGGGGCGCGGGGGAGCAGTACTTC.

This clonotype was seen ten or more times. The rearrangement links TRBV12-3 or TRBV12-4 to TRBJ2-5, with D possibly TRBD2 on 7 matching bases. V gave up 7 bases and J gave up 4 bases, with 16 bases separating them. The CDR3 loop spans 14 amino acids. The CDR3 is CASTQRGAGETQYF. The CDR3 DNA sequence: TGTGCCAGCACACAACGGGGGGCTGGAGAGACCCAGTACTTC.

This clonotype was counted a few times. The V gene is TRBV5-1, the J gene TRBJ2-7, with 10 positions matching TRBD2. This CDR3 is 16 amino acids long. With V trimmed by 5 bases and J by 4 bases, 12 bases remained unmatched. Germline loops: CDR1 SGHRS, CDR2 YFSETQ. CDR3 loop: CASSSIRAGGGYEQYF. In DNA form, the CDR3 reads TGCGCCAGCAGTTCGATCCGAGCGGGGGGGGGATACGAGCAGTACTTC. The full variable domain, in which reference TRBV5-1 and TRBJ2-7 provide the parts outside the CDR3, is KAGVTQTPRYLIKTRGQQVTLSCSPISGHRSVSWYQQTPGQGLQFLFEYFSETQRNKGNFPGRFSGRQFSNSRSEMNVSTLELGDSALYLCASSSIRAGGGYEQYFGPGTRLTVT.